Below are 10 T cell receptor beta chains sequenced from a single sample in a study of T cells after yellow fever vaccination. TCRdb analysed the 5' RACE reads with MiXCR anew, one entry per CDR3 protein. The table includes 250,000 to 350,000 distinct CDR3 sequences, approximately 7% detected once. This specimen was PBMCs, taken approximately 40 days after the first yellow fever vaccination. The source of these receptors is a man aged 18 to 30 who received the YFV17D yellow fever vaccine.

The rearrangement joins TRBV2 to TRBJ1-5; no clear D. V dropped 3 bases and J dropped 4 bases, with 10 bases sitting between them. The CDR3 loop spans 14 amino acids. Germline loops: CDR1 SNHLY, CDR2 FYNNEI. The CDR3 nucleotides are TGTGCCAGCAGTGAGGAGGGCACAAATCAGCCCCAGCATTTT. It specifies CASSEEGTNQPQHF.

This clonotype has more than one count but fewer than ten. The rearrangement joins TRBV29-1 to TRBJ2-7; TRBD1 is a possible D gene (6 bases). The germline gives CDR1 SQVTM, CDR2 ANQGSEA. V dropped 2 bases and J dropped 12 bases, with 14 bases sitting between them. The CDR3 sequence is 11 residues long. As DNA, the CDR3 is TGCAGCGTTGAACGGTCCGGCAGGGGGTACTTC. Protein: CSVERSGRGYF.

The chain employs TRBV4-1 and TRBJ2-1, with TRBD2 identical over 11 bases. CDR3 length: 16 residues. V gave up 2 bases and J gave up 7 bases; unmatched junction bases: 7. Germline V gives CDR1 MGHRA, CDR2 YSYEKL. CDR3 nucleotide sequence: TGCGCCAGCAGCCAATTCGCCGGGACTAGCGGTAATGAGCAGTTCTTC. This translates into CASSQFAGTSGNEQFF.

This clonotype occurred many times. V is TRBV7-2 and J is TRBJ2-3; D gene uncertain. V lost 5 bases and J lost 3, with 6 bases in between. CDR3 length equals 12 residues. Looked up from germline, CDR1 is SGHTA and CDR2 is FQGNSA. The CDR3 DNA reads as TGTGCCAGCAGCCTCCGGACAGATACGCAGTATTTT. Translated: CASSLRTDTQYF. The entire variable domain, with the rest obtained from reference TRBV7-2 and TRBJ2-3, is as follows: GAGVSQSPSNKVTEKGKDVELRCDPISGHTALYWYRQSLGQGLEFLIYFQGNSAPDKSGLPSDRFSAERTGGSVSTLTIQRTQQEDSAVYLCASSLRTDTQYFGPGTRLTVL.

The CDR3 protein is CASSYGQVYEQYF. In DNA form, the CDR3 reads TGTGCCAGCAGTTACGGACAGGTCTACGAGCAGTACTTC. V and J are TRBV6-5 and TRBJ2-7, with TRBD1 matching 7 bases. CDR3 size: 13 residues. V lost 2 bases, J lost 3 bases, and 1 base stayed unmatched. Per germline, CDR1 MNHEY and CDR2 SVGAGI.

This clonotype was found a few times. The gene calls are TRBV12-3 or TRBV12-4 and TRBJ2-4; 8 positions match TRBD1. The CDR3 sequence is 15 residues long. V gave up 8 bases and J gave up 0 bases; unmatched junction bases: 6. CDR3 coding DNA: TGTGCCAGCGGTGACAGGGGCCTAGCCAAAAACATTCAGTACTTC. Protein product: CASGDRGLAKNIQYF.

V gene TRBV4-3 combines with J gene TRBJ2-7, with 10 nucleotides matching TRBD1. The CDR3 covers 15 residues. V lost 1 base to trimming and J lost 3 bases; unmatched junction nucleotides: 3. CDR1 LGHNA and CDR2 YSLEER come from the germline V gene. CDR3 coding DNA: TGCGCCAGCAGCCAAGCCGGGGACAGGGGCTACGAGCAGTACTTC. Encoded protein: CASSQAGDRGYEQYF.

The rearrangement joins TRBV11-1 to TRBJ2-1, with no clear D. The CDR3 totals 16 residues. CDR1 and CDR2 from the germline V gene are SGHAT and FQDESV (reference sequence). The ends were cut back, 3 bases at V and 3 bases at J, with 15 bases in the middle. This chain's CDR3 is CASSFRRSSYYNEQFF. CDR3 DNA: TGTGCCAGCAGCTTCCGAAGGTCCTCCTACTACAATGAGCAGTTCTTC.

The chain couples TRBV4-3 to TRBJ1-1; D may be TRBD1 (5 bases). This CDR3 has 14 amino acids. Germline CDR1 LGHNA, CDR2 YSLEER. The V gene lost 2 bases and the J gene lost 1 base, with 8 bases spanning the gap. The CDR3 region is CASSQTTENTEAFF. CDR3 coding DNA: TGCGCCAGCAGCCAAACGACAGAGAACACTGAAGCTTTCTTT.

V is TRBV7-2 and J is TRBJ2-4; D is unclear. The germline CDR1 and CDR2 sequences are SGHTA and FQGNSA. The CDR3 runs 14 residues. V gave up 1 base and J gave up 9 bases, with 13 bases separating them. CDR3 coding DNA: TGTGCCAGCAGCTTAGTTTGGGGTTCGGGCATTCAGTACTTC. Its translation: CASSLVWGSGIQYF.